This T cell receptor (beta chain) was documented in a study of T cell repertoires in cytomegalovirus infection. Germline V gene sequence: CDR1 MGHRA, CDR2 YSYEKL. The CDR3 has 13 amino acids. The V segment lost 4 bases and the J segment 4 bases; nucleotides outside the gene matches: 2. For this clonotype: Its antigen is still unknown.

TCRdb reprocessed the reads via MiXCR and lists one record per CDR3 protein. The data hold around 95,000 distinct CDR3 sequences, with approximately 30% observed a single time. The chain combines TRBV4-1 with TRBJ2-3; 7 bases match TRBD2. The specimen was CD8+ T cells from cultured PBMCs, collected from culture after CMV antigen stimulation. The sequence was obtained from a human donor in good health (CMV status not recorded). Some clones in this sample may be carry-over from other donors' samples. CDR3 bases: TGCGCCAGCAGCCCAGCGGGATCAGATACGCAGTATTTT. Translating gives CASSPAGSDTQYF.